The rows below give T cell receptor beta chains drawn from one sample of a study of CXCR3-negative and CXCR3-positive naive CD8 T cells. TCRdb re-called the 5' RACE reads and catalogs CDR3 proteins one per entry, DNA excluded. Its table records around 60,000 distinct CDR3 sequences. The sample taken for sequencing was naive CXCR3- CD8+ T cells from blood. Receptors originate from a human donor in good health. Some clones in this sample may be carry-over from other donors' samples. CDR3s include the opening cysteine and the closing phenylalanine or tryptophan.

J gene: TRBJ2-1
V gene: TRBV29-1
CDR3 protein: CGAVARGLGSYNEQFF

J gene: TRBJ2-7
V gene: TRBV19
CDR3 protein: CASSIGQLSYEQYF

J gene: TRBJ2-7
V gene: TRBV6-2/TRBV6-3
CDR3 protein: CASSYPWLAGEISYEQYF

J gene: TRBJ2-5
V gene: TRBV12-3/TRBV12-4
CDR3 protein: CASQTGLQETQYF

J gene: TRBJ2-3
V gene: TRBV14
CDR3 protein: CASSRGSSTDTQYF

J gene: TRBJ2-7
V gene: TRBV29-1
CDR3 protein: CSVEGSGGREQYF

J gene: TRBJ1-5
V gene: TRBV19
CDR3 protein: CASSMMGEYSNQPQHF

J gene: TRBJ2-1
V gene: TRBV6-6
CDR3 protein: CASRLMVSSYNEQFF

J gene: TRBJ2-7
V gene: TRBV7-2
CDR3 protein: CASSSQGYEQYF

J gene: TRBJ2-1
V gene: TRBV27
CDR3 protein: CASSSDSGFSYNEQFF

J gene: TRBJ2-1
V gene: TRBV4-2
CDR3 protein: CASSQGRSGGVYNEQFF

J gene: TRBJ1-6
V gene: TRBV4-3
CDR3 protein: CASSLAGRSYNSPLHF

J gene: TRBJ2-3
V gene: TRBV12-3/TRBV12-4
CDR3 protein: CASTTLESAGGPTDTQYF

J gene: TRBJ2-5
V gene: TRBV7-9
CDR3 protein: CATYEGFGTQYF

J gene: TRBJ1-6
V gene: TRBV3-1
CDR3 protein: CASSPRDTYSPLHF